These 12 T cell receptor beta chains were all obtained from the same sample, sequenced in a study of beta chain features in type 1 diabetes. Reverse transcription of all isolated RNA meant that expressed TCRB transcripts were sequenced. Some clones are missing from TCRdb's copy, which holds only in-frame ones; the method was immunoSEQ multiplex PCR. The data contain roughly 140,000 clones, roughly 7.2% of them singletons. The material sequenced was central memory CD4+ T cells from blood. The source of these receptors is a woman aged 30 to 39 in good health.

The genes are TRBV7-2 and TRBJ1-5; unclear D gene. V lost 5 bases, J lost 6 bases, and 11 bases lay in between. The CDR3 runs to 13 residues. Germline V lookup: CDR1 SGHTA, CDR2 FQGNSA. The chain's CDR3 is CASSPIGSQPQHF. DNA of the CDR3: TGTGCCAGCAGCCCCATCGGGAGTCAGCCCCAGCATTTT.

V is TRBV9 and J is TRBJ2-1; possibly TRBD2 for D (7 bases). Looked up from germline, CDR1 is SGDLS and CDR2 is YYNGEE. This CDR3 contains 13 residues. V was trimmed by 4 bases and J by 8 bases, leaving 13 bases between them. CDR3 loop: CASSPRGGDEQFF. The CDR3 bases are TGTGCCAGCAGCCCTAGGGGGGGCGATGAGCAGTTCTTC.

This rearrangement joins TRBV18 to TRBJ2-5; D unresolved. Trimming left V 0 bases short and J 5 bases short, with 7 bases between. Per germline, CDR1 KGHSH and CDR2 LQKENI. The CDR3 consists of 13 residues. This CDR3 reads CASSPPNSETQYF. In nucleotides, the CDR3 is TGTGCCAGCTCACCACCAAATTCGGAGACCCAGTACTTC. The complete variable domain, with remaining parts taken from reference TRBV18 and TRBJ2-5, reads NAGVMQNPRHLVRRRGQEARLRCSPMKGHSHVYWYRQLPEEGLKFMVYLQKENIIDESGMPKERFSAEFPKEGPSILRIQQVVRGDSAAYFCASSPPNSETQYFGPGTRLLVL.

This chain connects TRBV2 to TRBJ2-5, with 9 bases fitting TRBD1. The CDR3 spans 15 residues. CDR1 and CDR2 from the germline V gene are SNHLY and FYNNEI. V shed 8 bases and J 5 bases; nucleotides not matched to a gene: 12. The CDR3 sequence is CASALPGTGSETQYF. For the CDR3, the DNA is TGTGCCAGCGCCCTCCCCGGGACAGGGTCGGAGACCCAGTACTTC. The whole variable domain, filled in from reference TRBV2 and TRBJ2-5, reads EPEVTQTPSHQVTQMGQEVILRCVPISNHLYFYWYRQILGQKVEFLVSFYNNEISEKSEIFDDQFSVERPDGSNFTLKIRSTKLEDSAMYFCASALPGTGSETQYFGPGTRLLVL.

This clone was observed at least ten times. The chain uses TRBV28 and TRBJ2-1; 8 bases line up with TRBD2. Losses at the gene ends were 4 bases for V and 5 bases for J; bases not matched to a gene: 10. The CDR3 is 16 residues long. Per germline, CDR1 MDHEN and CDR2 SYDVKM. CDR3: CASSSGTSLGDNEQFF. The DNA of the CDR3 is TGTGCCAGCAGTTCGGGGACTAGTTTGGGGGACAATGAGCAGTTCTTC.

This clone was picked up a small number of times. This chain uses TRBV7-3 with TRBJ2-1, with TRBD1 matching over 9 bases. This CDR3 is 14 amino acids long. Germline V gene data show CDR1 as SGHTA and CDR2 as FQGTGA. V shed 5 bases and J 5 bases; nucleotides not matched to a gene: 4. The CDR3 here is CASSMGQGHNEQFF. The CDR3 DNA is TGTGCCAGCAGCATGGGACAGGGACACAATGAGCAGTTCTTC.

This clone was seen a handful of times. This sequence joins TRBV28 and TRBJ2-3, with 13 bases identical to TRBD2. Losses at the gene ends were 1 base for V and 3 bases for J; bases not matched to a gene: 4. Germline CDR1 MDHEN, CDR2 SYDVKM. The CDR3 sequence is 17 residues long. CDR3 in DNA: TGTGCCAGCAGTTTATCCTCGGGACTAGCGGGGACAGATACGCAGTATTTT. Translating it yields CASSLSSGLAGTDTQYF.

In its sample, this clone was seen a few times. V is TRBV6-5 and J is TRBJ2-7; possibly TRBD2 for D (5 bases). Trimming took 5 bases from V and 6 from J, leaving 8 bases between them. The CDR3 sequence is 11 residues long. CDR1 is MNHEY and CDR2 is SVGAGI in the germline V gene. The chain's CDR3 is CASSERPEQYF. Here the CDR3 DNA reads TGTGCCAGCAGTGAGCGGCCCGAGCAGTACTTC.

This clone was observed a few times. This chain uses TRBV7-3 with TRBJ2-1; possibly TRBD2 for D (5 bases). This CDR3 has 13 amino acids. The germline gives CDR1 SGHTA, CDR2 FQGTGA. Trimming shortened V by 4 bases and J by 9 bases, and 13 bases separated the two germline ends. CDR3 DNA: TGTGCCAGCAGCTCCACCCCTCTAGCTGAGCAGTTCTTC. This gives the protein CASSSTPLAEQFF.

There are a few counts of this clone. This sequence joins TRBV19 and TRBJ2-3; TRBD2 aligns across 8 bases. The CDR3 is 14 residues long. Germline lookup yields CDR1 LNHDA and CDR2 SQIVND (reference sequence). Losses at the gene ends were 3 bases for V and 4 bases for J; bases not matched to a gene: 3. In DNA form, the CDR3 reads TGTGCCAGTAGTATGAGCGGGAGTTCAGATACGCAGTATTTT. Protein product: CASSMSGSSDTQYF.

V gene TRBV2 combines with J gene TRBJ2-2; 7 bases are a match to TRBD2. The CDR3 sequence is 13 residues long. V was clipped by 7 bases and J by 5 bases; unmatched bases: 4. CDR1 SNHLY and CDR2 FYNNEI come from the germline V gene. The CDR3 sequence is CASTWEGTGELFF. CDR3 coding DNA: TGTGCCAGCACTTGGGAGGGAACCGGGGAGCTGTTTTTT.

There are a few counts of this clone. The genes are TRBV5-1 and TRBJ2-7; possible D gene TRBD2, 5 bases. The V gene's germline CDR1 is SGHRS and CDR2 YFSETQ. The CDR3 runs 14 residues. Trimming shortened V by 0 bases and J by 0 bases, and 7 bases separated the two germline ends. CDR3 loop: CASSLAGDSYEQYF. In DNA, the CDR3 is TGCGCCAGCAGCTTGGCCGGGGACTCCTACGAGCAGTACTTC.